The present TCR beta chain was sequenced within a study of shared clonotypes between healthy human individuals. Across the study: CD4 naive and memory got three plates each, CD8 naive two, CD8 memory one.

CD45RO-negative, CCR7-positively selected cells formed the naive CD8 fraction, excluding terminally differentiated effector memory CD45RA+ cells. Donors were healthy HIV-negative adults without recently reported acute infections or vaccinations. The material for each subset, its genomic DNA, was split evenly across several immunoSEQ plates. Method: immunoSEQ multiplex PCR; TCRdb's copy keeps in-frame clones and lacks some. The sample has about 2 million clones; about 95% are singletons. CDR1 is SQVTM, CDR2 ANQGSEA, per germline. The CDR3 runs to 14 residues. The V and J ends lost 4 bases and 6 bases, in that order; junction bases with no gene match: 9. This clone was observed a single time.

This receptor was taken from a man between 18 and 35 years old in good health. V gene TRBV29-1 combines with J gene TRBJ2-3, with 8 bases aligning to TRBD1. The material sequenced was naive CD8+ T cells sorted from blood. CDR3 region: CSVVGQGVRDTQYF. The CDR3 bases are TGCAGCGTTGTAGGACAGGGAGTAAGGGATACGCAGTATTTT.